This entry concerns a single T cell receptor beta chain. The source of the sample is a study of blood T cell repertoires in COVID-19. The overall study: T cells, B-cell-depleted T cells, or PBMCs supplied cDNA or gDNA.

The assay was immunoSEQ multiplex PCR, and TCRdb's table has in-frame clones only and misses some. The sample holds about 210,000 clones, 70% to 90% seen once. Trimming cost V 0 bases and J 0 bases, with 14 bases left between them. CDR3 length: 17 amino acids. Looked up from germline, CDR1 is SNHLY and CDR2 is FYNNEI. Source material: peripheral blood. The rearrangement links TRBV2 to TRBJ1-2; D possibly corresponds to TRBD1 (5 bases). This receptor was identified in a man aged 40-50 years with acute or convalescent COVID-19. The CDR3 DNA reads TGTGCCAGCAGTGAAGCCCGTACAGGTATAGCTAACTATGGCTACACCTTC. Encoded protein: CASSEARTGIANYGYTF.